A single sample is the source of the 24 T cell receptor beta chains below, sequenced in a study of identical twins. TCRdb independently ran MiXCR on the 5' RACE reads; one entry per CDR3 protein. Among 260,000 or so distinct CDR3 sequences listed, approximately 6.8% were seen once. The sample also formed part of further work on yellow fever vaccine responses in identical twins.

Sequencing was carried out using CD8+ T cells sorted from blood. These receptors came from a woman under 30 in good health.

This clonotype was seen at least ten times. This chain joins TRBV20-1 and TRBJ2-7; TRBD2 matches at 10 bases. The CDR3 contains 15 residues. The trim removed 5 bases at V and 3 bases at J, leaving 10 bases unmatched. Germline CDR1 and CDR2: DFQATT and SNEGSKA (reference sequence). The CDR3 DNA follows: TGCAGTGCTTCCTATACTAGCGGGGCCTACTACGAGCAGTACTTC. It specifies CSASYTSGAYYEQYF.

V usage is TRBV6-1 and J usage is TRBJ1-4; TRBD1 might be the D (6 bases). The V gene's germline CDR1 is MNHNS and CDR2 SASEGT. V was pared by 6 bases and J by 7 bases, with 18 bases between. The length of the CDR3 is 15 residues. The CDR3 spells CASRARDRPLEKLFF. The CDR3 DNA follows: TGTGCCAGCAGAGCCCGTGACAGGCCTCTTGAAAAACTGTTTTTT.

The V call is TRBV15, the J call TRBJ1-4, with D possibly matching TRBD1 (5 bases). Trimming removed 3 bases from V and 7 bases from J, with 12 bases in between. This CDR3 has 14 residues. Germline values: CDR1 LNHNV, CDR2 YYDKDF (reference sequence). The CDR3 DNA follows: TGTGCCACCAGCAGCTGGGGGGAGGGTGAAAAACTGTTTTTT. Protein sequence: CATSSWGEGEKLFF.

The chain's CDR3 is CASSLDATYNEQFF. CDR3 sequence (DNA): TGTGCCAGCAGCTTAGATGCTACCTACAATGAGCAGTTCTTC. V and J are TRBV7-9 and TRBJ2-1; D is undetermined. This CDR3 contains 14 residues. Germline V gene data show CDR1 as SEHNR and CDR2 as FQNEAQ (reference sequence). The V gene lost 1 base and the J gene lost 2 bases, with 6 bases spanning the gap. The full variable domain, completed using reference TRBV7-9 and TRBJ2-1, is DTGVSQNPRHKITKRGQNVTFRCDPISEHNRLYWYRQTLGQGPEFLTYFQNEAQLEKSRLLSDRFSAERPKGSFSTLEIQRTEQGDSAMYLCASSLDATYNEQFFGPGTRLTVL.

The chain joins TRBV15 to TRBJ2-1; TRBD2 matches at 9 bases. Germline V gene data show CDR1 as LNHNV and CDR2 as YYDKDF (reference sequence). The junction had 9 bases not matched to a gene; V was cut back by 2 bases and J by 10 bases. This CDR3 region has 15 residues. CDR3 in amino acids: CATSRRGGRAEEQFF. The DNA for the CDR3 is TGTGCCACCAGCAGACGTGGCGGGAGGGCCGAAGAGCAGTTCTTC.

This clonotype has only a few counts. CDR3 in DNA: TGTGCCAGCAGTTTACCCGGGGTGAGACTAGCGGGGACGCAAGAGACCCAGTACTTC. Protein sequence: CASSLPGVRLAGTQETQYF. The rearrangement links TRBV28 to TRBJ2-5, with TRBD2 matching over 11 bases. CDR1 and CDR2 from the germline V gene are MDHEN and SYDVKM. The J segment lost 2 bases and the V segment lost 2 bases, leaving 13 bases of the junction unmatched. The CDR3 totals 19 residues. Variable domain in full (rest from reference TRBV28 and TRBJ2-5): DVKVTQSSRYLVKRTGEKVFLECVQDMDHENMFWYRQDPGLGLRLIYFSYDVKMKEKGDIPEGYSVSREKKERFSLILESASTNQTSMYLCASSLPGVRLAGTQETQYFGPGTRLLVL.

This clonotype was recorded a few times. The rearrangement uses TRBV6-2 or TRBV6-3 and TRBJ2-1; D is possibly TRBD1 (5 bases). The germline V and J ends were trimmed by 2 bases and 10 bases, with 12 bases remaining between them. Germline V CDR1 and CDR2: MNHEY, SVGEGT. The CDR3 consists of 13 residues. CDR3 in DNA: TGTGCCAGCAGTTACCAGGGTCTGGGAGAGCAGTTCTTC. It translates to CASSYQGLGEQFF.

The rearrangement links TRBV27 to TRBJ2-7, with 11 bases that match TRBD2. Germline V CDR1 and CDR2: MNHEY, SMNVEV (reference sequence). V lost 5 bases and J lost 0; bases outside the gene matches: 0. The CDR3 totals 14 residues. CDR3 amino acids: CASSGTSGSYEQYF. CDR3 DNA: TGTGCCAGCAGTGGGACTAGCGGCTCCTACGAGCAGTACTTC.

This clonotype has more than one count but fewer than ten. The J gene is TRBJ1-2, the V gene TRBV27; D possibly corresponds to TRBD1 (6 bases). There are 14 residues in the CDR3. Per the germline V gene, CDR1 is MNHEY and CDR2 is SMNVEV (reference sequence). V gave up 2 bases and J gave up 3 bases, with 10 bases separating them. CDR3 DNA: TGTGCCAGCAGTTTAAAAGGGGGTGACTATGGCTACACCTTC. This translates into CASSLKGGDYGYTF.

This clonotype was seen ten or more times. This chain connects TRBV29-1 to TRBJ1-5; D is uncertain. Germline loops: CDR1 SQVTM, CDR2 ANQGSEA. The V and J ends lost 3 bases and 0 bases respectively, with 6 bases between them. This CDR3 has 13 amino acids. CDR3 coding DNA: TGCAGCGTTGAGGATGATAGCAATCAGCCCCAGCATTTT. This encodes CSVEDDSNQPQHF.

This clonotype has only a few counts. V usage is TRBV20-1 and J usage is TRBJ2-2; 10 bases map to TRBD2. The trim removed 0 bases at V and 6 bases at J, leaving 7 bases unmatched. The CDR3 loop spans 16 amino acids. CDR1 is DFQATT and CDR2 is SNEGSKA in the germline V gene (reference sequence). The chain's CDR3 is CSARDLLAGLAGELFF. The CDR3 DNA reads TGCAGTGCTAGAGATCTACTAGCGGGGTTGGCCGGGGAGCTGTTTTTT.

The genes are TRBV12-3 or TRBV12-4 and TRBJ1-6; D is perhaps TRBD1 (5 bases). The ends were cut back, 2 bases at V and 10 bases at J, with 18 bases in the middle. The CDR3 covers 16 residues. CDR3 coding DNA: TGTGCCAGCAGTTTAAAGAGGGGCGCGTTATCCTCACCCCTCCACTTT. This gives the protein CASSLKRGALSSPLHF.

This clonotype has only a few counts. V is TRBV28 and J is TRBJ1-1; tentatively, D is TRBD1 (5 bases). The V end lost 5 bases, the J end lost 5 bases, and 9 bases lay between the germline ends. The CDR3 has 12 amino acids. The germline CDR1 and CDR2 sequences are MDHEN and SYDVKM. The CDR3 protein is CASSTGPTEAFF. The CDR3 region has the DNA TGTGCCAGCAGTACGGGACCGACTGAAGCTTTCTTT.

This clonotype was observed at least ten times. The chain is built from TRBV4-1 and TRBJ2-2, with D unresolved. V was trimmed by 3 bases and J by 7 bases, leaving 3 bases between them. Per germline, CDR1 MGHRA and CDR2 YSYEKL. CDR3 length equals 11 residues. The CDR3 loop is CASSHGGELFF. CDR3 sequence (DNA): TGCGCCAGCAGCCATGGCGGGGAGCTGTTTTTT.

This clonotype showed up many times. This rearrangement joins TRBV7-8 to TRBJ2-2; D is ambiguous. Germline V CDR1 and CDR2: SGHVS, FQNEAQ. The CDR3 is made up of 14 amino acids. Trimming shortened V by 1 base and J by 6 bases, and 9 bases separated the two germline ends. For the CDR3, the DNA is TGTGCCAGCAGCTTAGTAGCTGGATCCGGGGAGCTGTTTTTT. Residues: CASSLVAGSGELFF.

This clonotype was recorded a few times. CDR3 amino acids: CASSSGTSRDSTDTQYF. Here the CDR3 DNA reads TGTGCCAGCAGCTCAGGGACTAGCCGAGATAGCACAGATACGCAGTATTTT. The chain joins TRBV7-2 to TRBJ2-3; 9 positions match TRBD2. The CDR3 consists of 17 residues. Trimming cost V 4 bases and J 0 bases; bases outside gene matches: 8. Germline V gives CDR1 SGHTA, CDR2 FQGNSA.

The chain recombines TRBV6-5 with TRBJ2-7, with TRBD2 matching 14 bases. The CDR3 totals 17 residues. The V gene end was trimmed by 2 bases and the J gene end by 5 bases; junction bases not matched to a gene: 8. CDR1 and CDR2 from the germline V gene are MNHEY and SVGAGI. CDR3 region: CASSYPPTSGRAHEQYF. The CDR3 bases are TGTGCCAGCAGTTACCCTCCGACTAGCGGGAGGGCCCACGAGCAGTACTTC.

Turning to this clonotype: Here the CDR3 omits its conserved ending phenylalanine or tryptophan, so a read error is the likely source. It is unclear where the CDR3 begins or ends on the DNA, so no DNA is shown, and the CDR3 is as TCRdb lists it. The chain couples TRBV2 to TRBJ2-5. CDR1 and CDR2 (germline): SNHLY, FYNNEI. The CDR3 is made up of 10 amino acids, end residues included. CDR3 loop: CASSEVGVEV.

DNA for the CDR3: TGCAGTGCTAGAGATGATACGGGATTCGGCAATCAGCCCCAGCATTTT. It codes for CSARDDTGFGNQPQHF. The chain couples TRBV20-1 to TRBJ1-5; D gene uncertain. CDR3 length equals 16 residues. CDR1 and CDR2 from the germline V gene are DFQATT and SNEGSKA (reference sequence). The germline V and J ends were trimmed by 0 bases and 2 bases, with 14 bases remaining between them.

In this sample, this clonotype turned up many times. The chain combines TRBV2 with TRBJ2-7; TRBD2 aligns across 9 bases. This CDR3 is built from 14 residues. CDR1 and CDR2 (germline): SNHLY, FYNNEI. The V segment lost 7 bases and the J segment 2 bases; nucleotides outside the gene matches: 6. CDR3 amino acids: CASKGAGGTYEQYF. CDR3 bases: TGTGCCAGCAAGGGAGCGGGAGGTACCTACGAGCAGTACTTC.

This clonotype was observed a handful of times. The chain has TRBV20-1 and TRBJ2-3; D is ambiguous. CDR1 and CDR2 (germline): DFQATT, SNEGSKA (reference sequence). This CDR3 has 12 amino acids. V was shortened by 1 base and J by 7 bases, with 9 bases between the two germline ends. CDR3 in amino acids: CSARGSSHTQYF. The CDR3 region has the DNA TGCAGTGCTAGAGGCTCCTCCCATACGCAGTATTTT.

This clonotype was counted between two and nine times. The CDR3 protein is CSPKVGTAYNEQFF. The CDR3 bases are TGCAGCCCCAAGGTCGGGACTGCCTACAATGAGCAGTTCTTC. This sequence joins TRBV20-1 and TRBJ2-1; a weak D match, TRBD2 (6 bases). CDR3 size: 14 residues. CDR1 and CDR2 from the germline V gene are DFQATT and SNEGSKA (reference sequence).

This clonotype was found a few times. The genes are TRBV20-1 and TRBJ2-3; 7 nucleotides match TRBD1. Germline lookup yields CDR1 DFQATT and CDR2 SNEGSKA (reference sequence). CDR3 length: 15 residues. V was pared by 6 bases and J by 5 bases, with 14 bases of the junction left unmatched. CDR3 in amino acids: CSARDRDRVVDTQYF. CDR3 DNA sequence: TGCAGTGCAAGGGACCGGGACAGAGTCGTAGATACGCAGTATTTT.

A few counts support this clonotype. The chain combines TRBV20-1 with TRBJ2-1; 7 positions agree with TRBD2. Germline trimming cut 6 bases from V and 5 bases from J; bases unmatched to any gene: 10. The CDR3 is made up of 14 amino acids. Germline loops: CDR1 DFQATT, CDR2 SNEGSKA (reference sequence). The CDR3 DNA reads TGCAGTGCCCCCCTAGCGGTATCCCACAATGAGCAGTTCTTC. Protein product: CSAPLAVSHNEQFF.